These 13 T cell receptor beta chains originate from one sample sequenced in a study of cytomegalovirus exposure and HLA in healthy donors. Data came from immunoSEQ multiplex PCR; TCRdb stores just in-frame clones and leaves some out. The profile shows 150,000 to 200,000 clones, around 96% of them singletons. Sequencing was performed on PBMCs. The receptors derive from a woman between 18 and 29 years old in good health and CMV-seronegative.

The CDR3 loop reads CASTVPGDRDRGNEQFF. CDR3 coding DNA: TGTGCCAGCACCGTACCCGGGGACAGGGATCGCGGCAATGAGCAGTTCTTC. The chain combines TRBV2 with TRBJ2-1, with 9 bases that match TRBD1. With V trimmed by 7 bases and J by 6 bases, 16 bases remained unmatched. The CDR3 totals 17 residues. Germline CDR1 reads SNHLY; CDR2 reads FYNNEI.

The chain couples TRBV19 to TRBJ1-6, with D possibly matching TRBD1 (5 bases). Germline V lookup: CDR1 LNHDA, CDR2 SQIVND (reference sequence). The CDR3 has 13 amino acids. The V end lost 7 bases, the J end lost 9 bases, and 13 bases lay between the germline ends. CDR3 loop: CASNRGGTSPLHF. The CDR3 DNA sequence: TGTGCCAGTAATCGGGGGGGGACTTCACCCCTCCACTTT.

This chain uses TRBV7-2 with TRBJ1-2; 10 nucleotides align to TRBD1. The CDR3 contains 16 residues. Unmatched junction bases numbered 14, after V lost 5 bases and J lost 8 bases. Germline CDR1 is SGHTA and CDR2 is FQGNSA. This CDR3 reads CASSLVPGQGLRGYTF. The CDR3 region has the DNA TGTGCCAGCAGCCTGGTACCGGGACAGGGGCTCCGGGGCTACACCTTC.

The gene calls are TRBV6-5 and TRBJ2-2, with 9 bases that match TRBD1. The germline CDR1 and CDR2 sequences are MNHEY and SVGAGI. Germline trimming cut 3 bases from V and 7 bases from J; bases unmatched to any gene: 6. The CDR3 has 15 residues. DNA for the CDR3: TGTGCCAGCAGTTATTCCGGGACAGGGTTCGGGGAGCTGTTTTTT. The encoded protein is CASSYSGTGFGELFF.

This chain links TRBV7-9 with TRBJ2-7; perhaps TRBD1 as D (5 bases). CDR1 and CDR2 from the germline V gene are SEHNR and FQNEAQ (reference sequence). V was pared by 1 base and J by 2 bases, with 12 bases between. The CDR3 sequence is 15 residues long. The CDR3 loop is CASSLVRGMTYEQYF. CDR3 nucleotide sequence: TGTGCCAGCAGCTTAGTTAGGGGAATGACCTACGAGCAGTACTTC.

The V call is TRBV7-8, the J call TRBJ2-7; 10 bases map to TRBD1. V trimming: 5 bases; J trimming: 2 bases; junction bases outside the gene matches: 6. The CDR3 runs 15 residues. The germline gives CDR1 SGHVS, CDR2 FQNEAQ. The CDR3 nucleotides read TGTGCCAGCAGCCCCGACAGGGGGCGCCCCTACGAGCAGTACTTC. It yields the protein CASSPDRGRPYEQYF.

This chain connects TRBV7-2 to TRBJ1-1, with TRBD1 as a possible D gene (5 bases). Germline CDR1 and CDR2: SGHTA and FQGNSA. V was shortened by 8 bases and J by 0 bases, with 16 bases between the two germline ends. CDR3 size: 15 residues. The CDR3 loop is CASLRQSLLNTEAFF. The CDR3 DNA reads as TGTGCCAGCCTCCGACAGTCCCTGTTGAACACTGAAGCTTTCTTT.

The CDR3 DNA follows: TGTGCCAGGAGGGACAGCATTTACAATGAGCAGTTCTTC. Translated, it gives CARRDSIYNEQFF. V and J are TRBV2 and TRBJ2-1, with TRBD1 matching over 7 bases. The CDR3 is 13 residues long. Germline CDR1 SNHLY, CDR2 FYNNEI. V shed 9 bases and J 4 bases; nucleotides not matched to a gene: 6.

CDR3 residues: CASSSRRGGNTIYF. Here the CDR3 DNA reads TGTGCCAGCAGCTCTCGGCGGGGTGGGAACACCATATATTTT. This rearrangement joins TRBV5-6 to TRBJ1-3; unclear D gene. V was cut by 3 bases and J by 7 bases, with 14 bases left in between. CDR3 size: 14 residues. The germline V gene has CDR1 SGHDT and CDR2 YYEEEE.

This chain uses TRBV7-9 with TRBJ1-2, with D uncertain. CDR1 is SEHNR and CDR2 is FQNEAQ in the germline V gene (reference sequence). This CDR3 region has 13 residues. Trimming left V 1 base short and J 4 bases short, with 7 bases between. Written as DNA, the CDR3 is TGTGCCAGCAGCTTAGGATACAGCTATGGCTACACCTTC. It yields the protein CASSLGYSYGYTF.

V is TRBV27 and J is TRBJ2-7; D perhaps matches TRBD2 (7 bases). CDR1 is MNHEY and CDR2 is SMNVEV in the germline V gene (reference sequence). V dropped 3 bases and J dropped 7 bases, with 22 bases sitting between them. CDR3 length: 16 amino acids. The CDR3 spells CASSFRTAGRVGEQYF. The CDR3 DNA reads as TGTGCCAGCAGTTTCCGGACAGCGGGAAGGGTAGGTGAGCAGTACTTC.

This chain links TRBV6-5 with TRBJ1-2, with 12 nucleotides matching TRBD1. With 8 bases clipped from V and 0 bases from J, the junction kept 4 bases outside the gene matches. The germline V gene has CDR1 MNHEY and CDR2 SVGAGI. CDR3 length: 15 residues. CDR3 protein: CASRDRGHSNYGYTF. The DNA of the CDR3 is TGTGCCAGCCGGGACAGGGGGCACTCTAACTATGGCTACACCTTC.

The chain carries TRBV6-6 and TRBJ1-2, with TRBD1 as a possible D gene (5 bases). This CDR3 has 15 amino acids. Trimming removed 6 bases at V and 0 bases at J, with 14 bases between. Per the germline V gene, CDR1 is MNHNY and CDR2 is SVGAGI (reference sequence). The CDR3 sequence: CASSSFTGANYGYTF. DNA for the CDR3: TGTGCCAGCAGCTCATTTACAGGAGCTAACTATGGCTACACCTTC.